This T cell receptor beta chain comes out of a study of T cell responses to AZD1222 COVID-19 vaccine. Sequencing used immunoSEQ multiplex PCR; TCRdb keeps in-frame clones, though not all of them. The data contain 180,000 or so clones, roughly 94% of them singletons. CDR3 length: 14 amino acids. Germline V gives CDR1 SGHRS, CDR2 YFSETQ. The V end lost 4 bases, the J end lost 7 bases, and 14 bases lay between the germline ends. Study conclusions and caveats: It was only a handful of AZD1222 recipients who were seropositive at baseline. White British ancestry dominated among donors, who included more females, and clonal diversity was possibly underestimated.

Only a few counts were recorded for this clone. Antigen: not known. The sequence was collected from an adult in good health. This sequence joins TRBV5-1 and TRBJ1-4; D gene ambiguous. Sequenced material: peripheral blood, taken on day 0 of AZD1222 vaccination. The DNA of the CDR3 is TGCGCCAGCAGCGATACTACGATGGGTGAAAAACTGTTTTTT. This translates into CASSDTTMGEKLFF.